This passage covers 18 T cell receptor beta chains from one sample sequenced in a study of OX40 agonist ivuxolimab in advanced cancers. Produced via immunoSEQ multiplex PCR; TCRdb's table is partial and in-frame only. The sample lists tens of thousands of clones, 82% occurring once. Sample: CD4+ or CD8+ T cells sorted from blood, taken in a trial of the OX40 agonist ivuxolimab. These receptors all stem from an adult with an advanced solid tumor such as melanoma, head and neck, liver or kidney cancer.

This clone ranks as medium-sized. The chain joins TRBV28 to TRBJ1-1; possible D gene TRBD1, 6 bases. Germline loops: CDR1 MDHEN, CDR2 SYDVKM. V dropped 4 bases and J dropped 11 bases, with 8 bases sitting between them. CDR3 length: 10 amino acids. The CDR3 here is CASSYREAFF. The CDR3 DNA reads TGTGCCAGCAGTTACAGGGAGGCTTTCTTT.

This clone was observed a single time. The rearrangement links TRBV28 to TRBJ1-2; D is unclear. The CDR3 has 13 amino acids. CDR1 is MDHEN and CDR2 is SYDVKM in the germline V gene. Trimming took off 1 base at V and 7 bases at J, with 10 bases between the two ends. The CDR3 coding sequence is TGTGCCAGCAGTTTATCTTCTCTAGGTGGCTACACCTTC. It yields the protein CASSLSSLGGYTF.

The CDR3 is CASVDLNTEAFF. The CDR3 coding sequence is TGTGCCAGCGTAGATCTGAACACTGAAGCTTTCTTT. V and J are TRBV11-2 and TRBJ1-1; D gene uncertain. The CDR3 sequence is 12 residues long. Germline V gene lookup returns CDR1 SGHAT and CDR2 FQNNGV. Trimming pared 8 bases from V and 0 bases from J, leaving 7 bases between.

This chain links TRBV6-5 with TRBJ2-3, with 7 bases that match TRBD2. Germline loops: CDR1 MNHEY, CDR2 SVGAGI. J lost 5 bases, V lost 8 bases, and 10 bases had no gene match. The CDR3 length is 14 residues. The CDR3 is CASCLRAGVDTQYF. CDR3 coding DNA: TGTGCCAGCTGCCTCCGGGCGGGAGTAGATACGCAGTATTTT.

This rearrangement joins TRBV5-1 to TRBJ2-3; 13 bases align to TRBD2. CDR3 length: 16 residues. The germline V gene encodes CDR1 SGHRS and CDR2 YFSETQ. V was clipped by 0 bases and J by 6 bases; unmatched bases: 4. In DNA, the CDR3 is TGCGCCAGCAGCTTGGGGGGACTAGCGGGATCTGATACGCAGTATTTT. It codes for CASSLGGLAGSDTQYF.

This clone was detected only a few times. This chain joins TRBV7-2 and TRBJ2-7, with 7 positions matching TRBD2. The CDR3 is 16 residues long. V was clipped by 2 bases and J by 5 bases; unmatched bases: 12. In germline, CDR1 is SGHTA, CDR2 FQGNSA. The CDR3 sequence: CASSLREAGEGHEQYF. Written as DNA, the CDR3 is TGTGCCAGCAGCTTAAGAGAGGCGGGAGAGGGGCACGAGCAGTACTTC.

The chain has TRBV11-2 and TRBJ1-1; TRBD1 agrees at 9 bases. The junction had 15 bases not matched to a gene; V was cut back by 7 bases and J by 3 bases. Germline CDR1 and CDR2: SGHAT and FQNNGV. The CDR3 is 17 amino acids. The CDR3 sequence is CASIRTGDRFVYTEAFF. Written as DNA, the CDR3 is TGTGCCAGCATCCGGACAGGGGACCGTTTCGTTTACACTGAAGCTTTCTTT.

V gene TRBV27 combines with J gene TRBJ2-5, with D perhaps assigned TRBD1 or TRBD2 (7 bases each). CDR1 MNHEY and CDR2 SMNVEV come from the germline V gene (reference sequence). The V end lost 2 bases, the J end lost 5 bases, and 15 bases lay between the germline ends. This CDR3 region has 15 residues. The CDR3 sequence: CASSLRGQGGETQYF. In DNA, the CDR3 is TGTGCCAGCAGTTTAAGAGGGCAGGGGGGGGAGACCCAGTACTTC.

The chain couples TRBV5-1 to TRBJ2-1, with 7 bases lining up with TRBD1. Germline V CDR1 and CDR2: SGHRS, YFSETQ. This CDR3 has 15 amino acids. V shed 0 bases, J shed 5 bases, and the junction held 5 bases outside the gene matches. The CDR3 reads CASSLEGTGDNEQFF. For the CDR3, the DNA is TGCGCCAGCAGCTTGGAAGGTACAGGGGACAATGAGCAGTTCTTC.

This clone was counted only a few times. The gene calls are TRBV4-2 and TRBJ1-2; 7 bases match TRBD1. Germline trimming cut 8 bases from V and 6 bases from J; bases unmatched to any gene: 6. The CDR3 spans 12 residues. Germline V gives CDR1 LGHNA, CDR2 YNFKEQ. In DNA, the CDR3 is TGTGCCAGCGGAGGACAGGCAGATGGCTACACCTTC. Amino acids: CASGGQADGYTF.

The chain combines TRBV5-1 with TRBJ1-6; tentatively, D is TRBD1 (5 bases). The germline CDR1 and CDR2 sequences are SGHRS and YFSETQ. The CDR3 is made up of 15 amino acids. Deletions cut 4 bases from V and 10 bases from J, with 18 bases between. The chain's CDR3 is CASSVSEGPASPLHF. In DNA, the CDR3 is TGCGCCAGCAGCGTATCTGAGGGACCAGCCTCACCCCTCCACTTT.

This clone was found a few times. One end of the junction varies from germline; a read error may be responsible. The sample contains more than one DNA sequence encoding this CDR3. This chain uses TRBV7-9 with TRBJ1-4, with D possibly TRBD1 on 5 matching bases. Germline lookup yields CDR1 SEHNR and CDR2 FQNEAQ (reference sequence). There are 16 residues in the CDR3. CDR3 amino acids: CASSQDLPGVFEKLFF. The DNA for the CDR3 is TGCGCCAGCAGCCAAGATCTTCCGGGGGTTTTTGAAAAACTGTTTTTT. Full variable domain (missing parts from reference TRBV7-9 and TRBJ1-4): DTGVSQNPRHKITKRGQNVTFRCDPISEHNRLYWYRQTLGQGPEFLTYFQNEAQLEKSRLLSDRFSAERPKGSFSTLEIQRTEQGDSAMYLCASSQDLPGVFEKLFFGSGTQLSVL.

This clone was counted a few times. The rearrangement links TRBV9 to TRBJ2-1; D might be TRBD2 (5 bases). This CDR3 comprises 16 residues. Trimming took off 0 bases at V and 7 bases at J, with 17 bases between the two ends. From germline, CDR1 is SGDLS and CDR2 YYNGEE. As DNA, the CDR3 is TGTGCCAGCAGCGTAGCTACTAGAACCTCCGGGAATGAGCAGTTCTTC. This encodes CASSVATRTSGNEQFF.

The chain employs TRBV5-6 and TRBJ2-5; D gene ambiguous. With the DNA end fitting TRBJ2-7 better, the J assignment may be wrong. CDR1 is SGHDT, CDR2 YYEEEE, per germline. This CDR3 has 14 residues. CDR3 residues: CASSLSRKLYEQYF. DNA for the CDR3: TGTGCCAGCAGCTTATCCAGAAAGCTTTACGAGCAGTACTTC.

This clone turned up a few times. V is TRBV29-1 and J is TRBJ1-5, with 7 nucleotides matching TRBD1. J was trimmed by 11 bases and V by 6 bases; bases with no gene match: 13. The CDR3 has 13 amino acids. Germline CDR1 and CDR2: SQVTM and ANQGSEA. This chain's CDR3 is CSVAGTDGMTQHF. As DNA, the CDR3 is TGCAGCGTCGCTGGGACAGATGGGATGACCCAGCATTTT.

This clone was observed a single time. This chain links TRBV21-1 with TRBJ2-5; the tabulated D call, TRBD2, remains unverified against the DNA. TRBV21-1 is reported as a pseudogene. The CDR3 has 24 residues. The CDR3 protein is CASSSRGAPFPAGLAGGSQETQYF. CDR3 DNA sequence: TGTGCCAGCAGCTCCCGCGGGGCCCCGTTTCCCGCGGGACTAGCGGGAGGGTCCCAAGAGACCCAGTACTTC.

V is TRBV18 and J is TRBJ2-7; 12 nucleotides line up with TRBD2. Germline CDR1 KGHSH, CDR2 LQKENI. This CDR3 spans 19 amino acids. The J segment lost 4 bases and the V segment lost 2 bases, leaving 15 bases of the junction unmatched. The CDR3 here is CASSPMQGATSGSGYEQYF. The DNA of the CDR3 is TGTGCCAGCTCACCAATGCAGGGGGCGACTAGCGGGAGTGGTTACGAGCAGTACTTC.

V usage is TRBV11-3 and J usage is TRBJ1-5; 11 bases fit TRBD1. This CDR3 has 18 amino acids. Looked up from germline, CDR1 is SGHNT and CDR2 is YENEEA. The V gene end was trimmed by 6 bases and the J gene end by 0 bases; junction bases not matched to a gene: 10. The CDR3 region is CASSFKDRGQSSNQPQHF. The CDR3 DNA follows: TGTGCCAGCAGTTTCAAGGACAGGGGGCAAAGTAGCAATCAGCCCCAGCATTTT.